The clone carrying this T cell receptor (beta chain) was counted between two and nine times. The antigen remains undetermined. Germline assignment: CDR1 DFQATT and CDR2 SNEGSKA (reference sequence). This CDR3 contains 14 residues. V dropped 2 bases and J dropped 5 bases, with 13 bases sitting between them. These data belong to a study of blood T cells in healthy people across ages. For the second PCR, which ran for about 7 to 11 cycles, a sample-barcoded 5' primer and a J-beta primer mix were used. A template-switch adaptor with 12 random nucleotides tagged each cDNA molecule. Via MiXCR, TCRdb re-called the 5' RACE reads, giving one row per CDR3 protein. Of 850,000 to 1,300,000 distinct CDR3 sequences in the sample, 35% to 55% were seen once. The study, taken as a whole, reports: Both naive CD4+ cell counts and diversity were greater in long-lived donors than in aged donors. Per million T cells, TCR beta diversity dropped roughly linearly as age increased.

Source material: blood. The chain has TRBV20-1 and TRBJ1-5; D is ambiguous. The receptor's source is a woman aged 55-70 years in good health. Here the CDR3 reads CSARLKPGDQPQHF. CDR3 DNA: TGCAGTGCTAGACTAAAGCCCGGGGATCAGCCCCAGCATTTT.